The source of this T cell receptor beta chain is a study of T cell repertoires in cytomegalovirus infection. About the research overall: Carrying CMV and the relevant HLA type showed in public TCR beta signatures.

V gave up 5 bases and J gave up 7 bases; unmatched junction bases: 7. This CDR3 is built from 15 residues. Germline-derived CDR1 and CDR2 are MDHEN and SYDVKM. Each CDR3 protein is one row after TCRdb ran MiXCR on the reads. The sample comprises some 270,000 distinct CDR3 sequences, 17% of which are singletons, and 40% to 55% rests with the top ten. This TCR derives from a human donor in good health (CMV status not recorded). Some clones in this sample may be carry-over from other donors' samples. The chain combines TRBV28 with TRBJ1-4; TRBD1 matches at 10 bases. The sample taken for sequencing was CD8+ T cells from PBMCs. CDR3 coding DNA: TGTGCCAGCAGTCCGCGACAGGGGGCATTTGAAAAACTGTTTTTT. Amino acids: CASSPRQGAFEKLFF.